This T cell receptor beta chain was captured in a study of PD-1 blockade in mismatch repair-deficient tumors. Study-wide context: Patients had about a dozen mismatch repair-deficient cancer types, all previously treated and progressing. Study conclusions and caveats: After pembrolizumab, tumor-resident clones rose rapidly, then generally contracted before radiologic responses.

Concerning this clone: What it binds is unknown.

Measured with immunoSEQ multiplex PCR; TCRdb has only the in-frame clones, and not every one. This sample yields fewer than 100,000 clones, of which 65% to 85% are seen a single time; 2.5% to 3% belongs to the top ten. TCR sequencing covered a few patients who responded to pembrolizumab. Trimming cost V 5 bases and J 7 bases; bases outside gene matches: 13. Germline loops: CDR1 SGHTA, CDR2 FQGNSA. This CDR3 has 15 amino acids. This TCR derives from an adult with mismatch repair-deficient cancer. The V gene is TRBV7-2, the J gene TRBJ2-5; 7 bases line up with TRBD1. The sample in question was peripheral blood, obtained 12 weeks after starting pembrolizumab. CDR3 in amino acids: CASSDRTGGSGTQYF. DNA for the CDR3: TGTGCCAGCAGCGACAGGACAGGCGGCTCGGGGACCCAGTACTTC.